Following are 19 T cell receptor beta chains from one sample sequenced in a study of T-cell memory formation after mild COVID-19. One entry per CDR3 protein results from TCRdb running MiXCR on the 5' RACE reads. The data hold about 350,000 distinct CDR3 sequences, with around 13% observed a single time. Sequenced input: PBMCs or a T cell subset sorted from them (not recorded which). The receptors derive from a man between 18 and 29 years old who had mild COVID-19 (a few samples of this study predate the infection). Cell type and time point are not known.

The genes are TRBV5-1 and TRBJ2-7, with D perhaps matching TRBD2 (6 bases). This CDR3 is 12 amino acids long. The V and J ends lost 3 bases and 5 bases respectively, with 9 bases between them. The germline gives CDR1 SGHRS, CDR2 YFSETQ. CDR3 region: CASSWGGDEQYF. CDR3 coding DNA: TGCGCCAGCAGCTGGGGCGGGGACGAGCAGTACTTC.

This clonotype was counted between two and nine times. This chain links TRBV6-2 or TRBV6-3 with TRBJ2-1; no reliable D call. This CDR3 is built from 18 residues. CDR1 and CDR2 from the germline V gene are MNHEY and SVGEGT. The V and J ends lost 10 bases and 0 bases respectively, with 25 bases between them. Here the CDR3 DNA reads TGTGCCATTTCGGGCCCGAGCAAAGTAGTGAGCTCCTACAATGAGCAGTTCTTC. Translated, it gives CAISGPSKVVSSYNEQFF.

This chain joins TRBV10-3 and TRBJ2-1; D may correspond to TRBD1 or TRBD2 (5 bases each). Germline-derived CDR1 and CDR2 are ENHRY and SYGVKD. The V end lost 0 bases, the J end lost 0 bases, and 9 bases lay between the germline ends. CDR3 size: 16 residues. The CDR3 loop reads CAISESSGSSYNEQFF. The CDR3 nucleotides read TGTGCCATCAGTGAGTCGTCAGGGAGCTCCTACAATGAGCAGTTCTTC.

This chain uses TRBV6-2 or TRBV6-3 with TRBJ1-2, with a possible D match to TRBD1 (5 bases). Germline CDR1 MNHEY, CDR2 SVGEGT. V lost 2 bases and J lost 4, with 14 bases in between. This CDR3 contains 15 residues. CDR3 in amino acids: CASSYAGGTIYGYTF. The CDR3 region has the DNA TGTGCCAGCAGTTACGCTGGGGGGACCATCTATGGCTACACCTTC.

The J gene is TRBJ2-6, the V gene TRBV7-2, with TRBD1 matching 7 bases. J gave up 4 bases and V 6 bases, and 9 bases lay outside the gene matches. The CDR3 loop spans 16 amino acids. CDR1 is SGHTA, CDR2 FQGNSA, per germline. CDR3 loop: CASSLTTGAGANVLTF. The CDR3 bases are TGTGCCAGCAGTCTGACTACAGGGGCCGGGGCCAACGTCCTGACTTTC.

The rearrangement links TRBV25-1 to TRBJ2-3; D not resolved. There are 16 residues in the CDR3. Looked up from germline, CDR1 is MGHDK and CDR2 is SYGVNS. Trimming removed 2 bases from V and 4 bases from J, with 16 bases in between. The CDR3 reads CASSERTGTLPDTQYF. As DNA, the CDR3 is TGTGCCAGCAGTGAAAGGACCGGCACCCTCCCAGATACGCAGTATTTT.

This rearrangement joins TRBV12-3 or TRBV12-4 to TRBJ2-1; a weak D match, TRBD2 (7 bases). The CDR3 runs 13 residues. V was clipped by 8 bases and J by 7 bases, with 15 bases between them. CDR3 nucleotides: TGTGCCAGCTCAAGGGCGGGGGCAAATGAGCAGTTCTTC. Its translation is CASSRAGANEQFF.

This clonotype showed up just a few times. V is TRBV5-4 and J is TRBJ2-7; 7 bases line up with TRBD1. The CDR3 runs 13 residues. CDR1 SGHNT and CDR2 YYREEE come from the germline V gene (reference sequence). The ends lost 4 bases at V and 6 bases at J; junction bases unmatched: 7. CDR3: CASSPSTGPEQYF. The CDR3 nucleotides are TGTGCCAGCAGCCCATCGACAGGGCCCGAGCAGTACTTC.

On this clonotype itself: Mismatch with germline at one junction end may stem from a read error. The V and J genes are TRBV18 and TRBJ1-1; 7 bases are a match to TRBD1. This CDR3 is built from 15 residues. Germline V gives CDR1 KGHSH, CDR2 LQKENI. CDR3 DNA sequence: TGTGCCAGCTCACCAGCGGGACAGTCGGACACTGACGCTTTCTTT. It codes for CASSPAGQSDTDAFF.

V and J are TRBV7-9 and TRBJ1-3, with no clear D. Germline V gives CDR1 SEHNR, CDR2 FQNEAQ (reference sequence). V was trimmed by 8 bases and J by 0 bases, leaving 8 bases between them. CDR3 length: 13 amino acids. The CDR3 loop reads CASEAGSGNTIYF. The CDR3 DNA is TGTGCCAGCGAAGCAGGCTCTGGAAACACCATATATTTT.

V gene TRBV3-1 combines with J gene TRBJ2-5; TRBD2 matches 11 bases. V shed 2 bases and J 0 bases; nucleotides not matched to a gene: 8. Germline CDR1 is LGHDT and CDR2 is YNNKEL (reference sequence). The CDR3 has 18 residues. This chain's CDR3 is CASSQRLAGGLYQETQYF. The CDR3 nucleotides read TGTGCCAGCAGCCAAAGGCTAGCGGGGGGTTTGTACCAAGAGACCCAGTACTTC.

V and J are TRBV10-1 and TRBJ2-3; D perhaps matches TRBD1 (5 bases). Per the germline V gene, CDR1 is WNHNN and CDR2 is SYGVQD (reference sequence). The V end lost 4 bases, the J end lost 6 bases, and 20 bases lay between the germline ends. The CDR3 is made up of 16 amino acids. The CDR3 spells CASSGGSAAPPDTQYF. The CDR3, as DNA: TGCGCCAGCAGTGGGGGCTCGGCGGCACCCCCCGATACGCAGTATTTT.

The chain employs TRBV18 and TRBJ2-3; the D is unclear. The germline CDR1 and CDR2 sequences are KGHSH and LQKENI. There are 13 residues in the CDR3. Trimming shortened V by 4 bases and J by 1 base, and 6 bases separated the two germline ends. CDR3 sequence: CASSQSGTDTQYF. CDR3 sequence (DNA): TGTGCCAGCTCACAATCGGGCACAGATACGCAGTATTTT.

This chain uses TRBV6-5 with TRBJ2-7; weak D call: TRBD1 (5 bases). CDR3 length: 16 amino acids. V was cut by 0 bases and J by 0 bases, with 12 bases left in between. Germline CDR1 is MNHEY and CDR2 is SVGAGI. The CDR3 loop reads CASSYSSRASSYEQYV. The CDR3 bases are TGTGCCAGCAGTTACTCGTCCAGGGCGAGCTCCTACGAGCAGTACGTC.

This clonotype was recorded a few times. The chain employs TRBV20-1 and TRBJ2-7; 7 bases map to TRBD1. This CDR3 comprises 14 residues. From germline, CDR1 is DFQATT and CDR2 SNEGSKA (reference sequence). V gave up 2 bases and J gave up 4 bases; unmatched junction bases: 8. CDR3 bases: TGCAGTGCTAGACCCGGACAGGTGTTATACGAGCAGTACTTC. Translated: CSARPGQVLYEQYF.

This chain uses TRBV12-3 or TRBV12-4 with TRBJ2-2; TRBD1 matches at 8 bases. The CDR3 loop spans 15 amino acids. J lost 0 bases, V lost 8 bases, and 5 bases had no gene match. In DNA, the CDR3 is TGTGCCAGCGGGGGACAGGCCGCGAACACCGGGGAGCTGTTTTTT. Its translation: CASGGQAANTGELFF.

This clonotype has at least ten counts. This chain connects TRBV7-3 to TRBJ2-5; no reliable D call. V lost 5 bases, J lost 4 bases, and 11 bases lay in between. CDR1 is SGHTA, CDR2 FQGTGA, per germline. This CDR3 spans 13 amino acids. The CDR3 nucleotides read TGTGCCAGCAGCGTAGATATAAGAGAGACCCAGTACTTC. Residues: CASSVDIRETQYF.

This clonotype was detected a few times. This chain connects TRBV20-1 to TRBJ1-5, with TRBD1 identical over 7 bases. This CDR3 comprises 15 residues. V lost 6 bases to trimming and J lost 4 bases; unmatched junction nucleotides: 12. The germline CDR1 and CDR2 sequences are DFQATT and SNEGSKA (reference sequence). The CDR3 DNA reads TGCAGTGCCTTCACCACACTCAGGGGGAATCAGCCCCAGCATTTT. Residues: CSAFTTLRGNQPQHF.

This clonotype was observed a handful of times. V and J are TRBV10-3 and TRBJ2-1; possibly TRBD1 for D (5 bases). The CDR3 length is 12 residues. V lost 4 bases and J lost 5, with 6 bases in between. Per germline, CDR1 ENHRY and CDR2 SYGVKD. CDR3 DNA sequence: TGTGCCATCAGTGTACAGGACAATGAGCAGTTCTTC. Encoded protein: CAISVQDNEQFF.